This entry lists 9 T cell receptor beta chains sequenced from one sample in a study of cytomegalovirus exposure and HLA in healthy donors (dated by TCRdb to 2016 to 2017). The receptor library was made with the immunoSEQ multiplex PCR assay. For the multiplex PCR, a mixture combining 60 forward primers for TCR Vbeta segments and 13 reverse primers for TCR Jbeta segments was used. TCRdb holds this immuneACCESS table with in-frame rearrangements only. Some clones are missing; in checked studies, unresolved V genes explain under half, and the rest has no known cause. This sample holds roughly 150,000 clones; roughly 70% were observed only once. Over 1.5% of the sample comes from the top ten. Material: PBMCs. The receptors shown here come from a human donor in good health.

The chain uses TRBV6-5 and TRBJ2-7; 8 bases agree with TRBD2. Trimming removed 8 bases from V and 6 bases from J; junction bases left unmatched: 12. The V gene's germline CDR1 is MNHEY and CDR2 SVGAGI. CDR3 length: 14 residues. This chain's CDR3 is CASRPGGGGGEQYF. The CDR3 nucleotides are TGTGCCAGCCGCCCGGGGGGGGGCGGGGGCGAGCAGTACTTC.

This clone was counted a single time. The chain couples TRBV18 to TRBJ2-7, with TRBD2 matching 8 bases. Trimming took 0 bases from V and 3 from J; bases not matched to a gene: 4. The CDR3 length is 15 residues. Germline V lookup: CDR1 KGHSH, CDR2 LQKENI. In DNA form, the CDR3 reads TGTGCCAGCTCACCACCGTCCGGGAGGGGCTACGAGCAGTACTTC. Its translation: CASSPPSGRGYEQYF.

The chain couples TRBV6-5 to TRBJ2-5, with 8 bases fitting TRBD1. Unmatched junction bases numbered 6, after V lost 2 bases and J lost 1 base. This CDR3 has 16 amino acids. Per germline, CDR1 MNHEY and CDR2 SVGAGI. CDR3 sequence (DNA): TGTGCCAGCAGTTACGCAGGACAGGGAACCCAAGAGACCCAGTACTTC. Translated: CASSYAGQGTQETQYF.

Details on this clone: This specimen includes other DNA sequences encoding the same CDR3. J is TRBJ2-7 and V is TRBV2, with 14 nucleotides matching TRBD2. This CDR3 has 16 amino acids. The germline V gene encodes CDR1 SNHLY and CDR2 FYNNEI. V lost 4 bases, J lost 5 bases, and 7 bases stayed unmatched. This CDR3 is CASSAGTSGSNHEQYF. Here the CDR3 DNA reads TGTGCCAGCAGTGCGGGGACTAGCGGGAGTAATCACGAGCAGTACTTC.

This chain joins TRBV4-1 and TRBJ2-5; 9 bases align to TRBD1. With V trimmed by 2 bases and J by 3 bases, 1 base remained unmatched. Germline V lookup: CDR1 MGHRA, CDR2 YSYEKL. The CDR3 is 14 residues long. In nucleotides, the CDR3 is TGCGCCAGCAGCCAAAGGGACAGGGAAGAGACCCAGTACTTC. The encoded protein is CASSQRDREETQYF.

The gene calls are TRBV28 and TRBJ2-6, with TRBD2 matching over 8 bases. Trimming at V came to 1 base and at J to 1 base, leaving 6 bases not matched to a gene. The CDR3 length is 18 residues. Germline V gives CDR1 MDHEN, CDR2 SYDVKM. CDR3 loop: CASSLFAGGESGANVLTF. The CDR3 nucleotides are TGTGCCAGCAGTTTATTCGCGGGGGGCGAATCTGGGGCCAACGTCCTGACTTTC.

This chain joins TRBV5-6 and TRBJ2-5; 7 positions agree with TRBD1. V gave up 4 bases and J gave up 1 base; unmatched junction bases: 10. Per germline, CDR1 SGHDT and CDR2 YYEEEE. This CDR3 spans 16 amino acids. The CDR3 spells CASSIYRGLTQETQYF. The CDR3 DNA follows: TGTGCCAGCAGCATATACAGGGGCCTGACCCAAGAGACCCAGTACTTC.

This clone came up a few times. The chain employs TRBV6-5 and TRBJ1-1; weak D call: TRBD1 (5 bases). This CDR3 contains 16 residues. CDR1 and CDR2 (germline): MNHEY, SVGAGI. Trimming stripped 2 bases from V and 2 bases from J, with 15 bases between. CDR3 bases: TGTGCCAGCAGTTACCGGGCAGGGATGATCAACACTGAAGCTTTCTTT. Its protein product is CASSYRAGMINTEAFF.

The chain links TRBV19 to TRBJ1-2; maybe TRBD1 (6 bases). V gave up 5 bases and J gave up 0 bases, with 19 bases separating them. The CDR3 length is 17 residues. Germline V gene lookup returns CDR1 LNHDA and CDR2 SQIVND (reference sequence). The CDR3: CASSVWGQGSSNYGYTF. The CDR3 nucleotides read TGTGCCAGTAGTGTATGGGGACAAGGATCGTCTAACTATGGCTACACCTTC.